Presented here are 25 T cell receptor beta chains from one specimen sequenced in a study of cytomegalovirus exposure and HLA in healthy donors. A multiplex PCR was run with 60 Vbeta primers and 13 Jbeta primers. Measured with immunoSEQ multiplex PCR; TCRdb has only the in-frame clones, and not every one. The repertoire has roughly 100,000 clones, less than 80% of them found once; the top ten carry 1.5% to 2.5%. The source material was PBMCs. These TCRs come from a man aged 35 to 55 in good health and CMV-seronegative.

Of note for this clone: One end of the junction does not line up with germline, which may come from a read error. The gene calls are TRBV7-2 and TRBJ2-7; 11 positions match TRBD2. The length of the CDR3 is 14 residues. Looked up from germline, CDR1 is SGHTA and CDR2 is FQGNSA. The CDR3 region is CASSVAGGLYEQYF. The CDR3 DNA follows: TGTGCCAGCAGCGTAGCGGGAGGGCTCTACGAGCAGTACTTC. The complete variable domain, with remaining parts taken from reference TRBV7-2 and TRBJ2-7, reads GAGVSQSPSNKVTEKGKDVELRCDPISGHTALYWYRQSLGQGLEFLIYFQGNSAPDKSGLPSDRFSAERTGGSVSTLTIQRTQQEDSAVYLCASSVAGGLYEQYFGPGTRLTVT.

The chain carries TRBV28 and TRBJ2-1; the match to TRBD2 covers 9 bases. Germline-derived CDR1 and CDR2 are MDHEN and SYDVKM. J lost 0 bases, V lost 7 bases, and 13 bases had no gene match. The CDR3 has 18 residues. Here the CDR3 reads CASKVRGLAGSSYNEQFF. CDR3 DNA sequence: TGTGCCAGCAAGGTCCGAGGTCTAGCGGGGAGCTCCTACAATGAGCAGTTCTTC.

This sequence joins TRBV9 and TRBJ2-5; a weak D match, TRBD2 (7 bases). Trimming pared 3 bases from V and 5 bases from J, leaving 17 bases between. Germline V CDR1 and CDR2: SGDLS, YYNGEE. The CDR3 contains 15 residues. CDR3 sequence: CASSAPGGPFETQYF. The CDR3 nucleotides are TGTGCCAGCAGCGCACCCGGGGGGCCTTTCGAGACCCAGTACTTC.

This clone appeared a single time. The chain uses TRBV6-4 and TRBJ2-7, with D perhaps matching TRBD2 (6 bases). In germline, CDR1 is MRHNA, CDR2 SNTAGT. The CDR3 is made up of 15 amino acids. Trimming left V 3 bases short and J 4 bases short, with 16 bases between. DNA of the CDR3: TGTGCCAGCAGTGAACCAGGACTACCCGGGTACGAGCAGTACTTC. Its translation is CASSEPGLPGYEQYF.

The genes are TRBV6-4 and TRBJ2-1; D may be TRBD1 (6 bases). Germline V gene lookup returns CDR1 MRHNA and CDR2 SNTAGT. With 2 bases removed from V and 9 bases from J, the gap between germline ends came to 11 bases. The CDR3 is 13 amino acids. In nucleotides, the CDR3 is TGTGCCAGCAGTGACCTCGACAGGTCTGAGCAGTTCTTC. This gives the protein CASSDLDRSEQFF.

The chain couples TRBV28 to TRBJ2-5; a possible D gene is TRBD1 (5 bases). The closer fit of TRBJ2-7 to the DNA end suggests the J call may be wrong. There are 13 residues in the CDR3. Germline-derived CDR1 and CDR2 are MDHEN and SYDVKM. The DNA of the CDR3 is TGTGCCAGCAGGTTGGGGCAGCCCTACGAGCAGTACTTC. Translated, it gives CASRLGQPYEQYF.

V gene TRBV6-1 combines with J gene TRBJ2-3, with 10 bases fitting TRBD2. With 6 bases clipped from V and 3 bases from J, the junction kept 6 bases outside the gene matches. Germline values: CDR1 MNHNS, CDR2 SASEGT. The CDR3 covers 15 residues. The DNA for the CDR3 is TGTGCCAGCAGACTCCTAGCGGGGGCTACAGATACGCAGTATTTT. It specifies CASRLLAGATDTQYF.

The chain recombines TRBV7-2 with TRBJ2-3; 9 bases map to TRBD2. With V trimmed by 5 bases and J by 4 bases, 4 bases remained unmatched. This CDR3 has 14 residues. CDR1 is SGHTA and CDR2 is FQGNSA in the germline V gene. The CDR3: CASSVSGGSDTQYF. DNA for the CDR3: TGTGCCAGCAGCGTTAGCGGGGGTTCAGATACGCAGTATTTT.

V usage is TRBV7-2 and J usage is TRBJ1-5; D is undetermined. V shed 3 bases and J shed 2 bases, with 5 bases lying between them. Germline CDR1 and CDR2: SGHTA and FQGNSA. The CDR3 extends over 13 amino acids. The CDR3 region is CASSFGGNQPQHF. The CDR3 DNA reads TGTGCCAGCAGCTTCGGTGGCAATCAGCCCCAGCATTTT. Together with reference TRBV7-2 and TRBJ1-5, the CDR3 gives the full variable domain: GAGVSQSPSNKVTEKGKDVELRCDPISGHTALYWYRQSLGQGLEFLIYFQGNSAPDKSGLPSDRFSAERTGGSVSTLTIQRTQQEDSAVYLCASSFGGNQPQHFGDGTRLSIL.

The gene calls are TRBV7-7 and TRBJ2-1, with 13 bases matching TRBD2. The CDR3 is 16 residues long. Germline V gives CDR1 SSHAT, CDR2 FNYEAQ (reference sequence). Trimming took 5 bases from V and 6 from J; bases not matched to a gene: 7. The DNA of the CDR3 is TGTGCCAGCAGCCCTCGACTAGCGGGAGGCCCCAATGAGCAGTTCTTC. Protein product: CASSPRLAGGPNEQFF. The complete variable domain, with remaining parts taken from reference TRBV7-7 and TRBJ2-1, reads GAGVSQSPRYKVTKRGQDVTLRCDPISSHATLYWYQQALGQGPEFLTYFNYEAQPDKSGLPSDRFSAERPEGSISTLTIQRTEQRDSAMYRCASSPRLAGGPNEQFFGPGTRLTVL.

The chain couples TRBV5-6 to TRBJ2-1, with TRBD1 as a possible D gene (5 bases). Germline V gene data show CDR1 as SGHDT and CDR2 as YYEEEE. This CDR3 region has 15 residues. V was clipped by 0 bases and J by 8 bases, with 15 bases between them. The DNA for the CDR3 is TGTGCCAGCAGCTTGGGCAGGGCGATTAGACATGAGCAGTTCTTC. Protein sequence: CASSLGRAIRHEQFF.

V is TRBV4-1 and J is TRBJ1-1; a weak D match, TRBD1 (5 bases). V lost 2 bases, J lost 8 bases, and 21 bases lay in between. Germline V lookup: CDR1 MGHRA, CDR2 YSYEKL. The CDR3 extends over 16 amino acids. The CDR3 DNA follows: TGCGCCAGCAGCCAATGGACACAGAATCAAATACAGGAAGCTTTCTTT. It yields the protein CASSQWTQNQIQEAFF.

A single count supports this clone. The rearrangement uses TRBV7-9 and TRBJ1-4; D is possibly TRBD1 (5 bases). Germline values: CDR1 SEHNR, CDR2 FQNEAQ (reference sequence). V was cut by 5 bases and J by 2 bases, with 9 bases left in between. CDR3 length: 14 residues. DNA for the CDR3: TGTGCCAGCAGCCAGCGGGGGACTAATGAAAAACTGTTTTTT. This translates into CASSQRGTNEKLFF.

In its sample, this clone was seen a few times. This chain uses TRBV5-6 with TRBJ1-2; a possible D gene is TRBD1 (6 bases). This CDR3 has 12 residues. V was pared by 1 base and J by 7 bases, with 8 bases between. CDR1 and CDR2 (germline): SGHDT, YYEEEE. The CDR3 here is CASSLQGLGYTF. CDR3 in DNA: TGTGCCAGCAGCTTGCAGGGGCTTGGCTACACCTTC.

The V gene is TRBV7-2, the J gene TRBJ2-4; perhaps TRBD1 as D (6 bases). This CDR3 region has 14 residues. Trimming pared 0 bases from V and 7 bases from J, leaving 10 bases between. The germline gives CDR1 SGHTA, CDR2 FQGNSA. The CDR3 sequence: CASSLAAGDNIQYF. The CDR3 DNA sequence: TGTGCCAGCAGCTTAGCTGCAGGGGACAACATTCAGTACTTC.

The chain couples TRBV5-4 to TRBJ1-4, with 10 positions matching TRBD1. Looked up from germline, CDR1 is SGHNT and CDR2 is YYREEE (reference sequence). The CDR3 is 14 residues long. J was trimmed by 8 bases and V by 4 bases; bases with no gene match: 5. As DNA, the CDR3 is TGTGCCAGCAGCCCCGGACAGGGGGTCGAAAAACTGTTTTTT. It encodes CASSPGQGVEKLFF.

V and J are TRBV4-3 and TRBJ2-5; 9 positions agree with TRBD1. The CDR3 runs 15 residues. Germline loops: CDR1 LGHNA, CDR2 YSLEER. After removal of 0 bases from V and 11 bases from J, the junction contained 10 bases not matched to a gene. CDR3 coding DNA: TGCGCCAGCAGCCAAGATTCACAGGGGGCTAGGGAGCAGTACTTC. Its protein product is CASSQDSQGAREQYF.

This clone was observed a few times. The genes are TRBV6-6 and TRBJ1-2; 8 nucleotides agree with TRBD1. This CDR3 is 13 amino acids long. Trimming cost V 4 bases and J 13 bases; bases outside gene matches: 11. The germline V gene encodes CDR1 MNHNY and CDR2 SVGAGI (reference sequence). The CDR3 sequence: CASSLERTGFVTF. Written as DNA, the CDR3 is TGTGCCAGCAGTTTGGAGCGGACAGGGTTCGTCACCTTC.

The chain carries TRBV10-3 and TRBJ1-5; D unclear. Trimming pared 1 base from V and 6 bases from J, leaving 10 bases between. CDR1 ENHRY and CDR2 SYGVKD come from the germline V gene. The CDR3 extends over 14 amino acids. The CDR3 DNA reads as TGTGCCATCAGTGAGTTGATGCGGGGTCAGCCCCAGCATTTT. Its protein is CAISELMRGQPQHF.

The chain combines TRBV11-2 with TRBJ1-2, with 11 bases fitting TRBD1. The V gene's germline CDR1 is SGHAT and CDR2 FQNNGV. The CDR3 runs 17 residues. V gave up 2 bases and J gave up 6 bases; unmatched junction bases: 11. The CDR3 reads CASSLPLLGQGENGYTF. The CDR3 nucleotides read TGTGCCAGCAGCTTACCCCTCTTGGGACAGGGGGAGAATGGCTACACCTTC.

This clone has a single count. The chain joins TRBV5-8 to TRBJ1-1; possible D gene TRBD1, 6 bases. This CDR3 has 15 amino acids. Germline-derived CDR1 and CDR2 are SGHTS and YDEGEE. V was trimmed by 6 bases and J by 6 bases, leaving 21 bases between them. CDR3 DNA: TGTGCCAGCACCCCAAGGGGGGGCAGGGTACCTGAAGCTTTCTTT. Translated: CASTPRGGRVPEAFF.

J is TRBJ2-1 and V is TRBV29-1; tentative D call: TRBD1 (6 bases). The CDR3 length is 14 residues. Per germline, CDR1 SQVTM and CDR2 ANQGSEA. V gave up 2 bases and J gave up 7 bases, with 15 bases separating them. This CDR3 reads CSVERPGVWNEQFF. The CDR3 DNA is TGCAGCGTTGAACGGCCAGGGGTTTGGAATGAGCAGTTCTTC.

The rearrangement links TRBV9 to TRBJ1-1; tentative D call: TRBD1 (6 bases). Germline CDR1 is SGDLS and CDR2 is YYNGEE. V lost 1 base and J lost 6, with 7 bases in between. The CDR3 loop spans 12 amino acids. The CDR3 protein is CASSVTGSEAFF. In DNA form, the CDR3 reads TGTGCCAGCAGCGTAACAGGGTCTGAAGCTTTCTTT.

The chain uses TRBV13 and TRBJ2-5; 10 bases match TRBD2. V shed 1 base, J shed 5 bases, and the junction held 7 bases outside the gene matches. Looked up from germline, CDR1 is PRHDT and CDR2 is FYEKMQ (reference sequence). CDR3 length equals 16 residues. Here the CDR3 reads CASSLAGLAAQETQYF. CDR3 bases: TGTGCCAGCAGCTTAGCAGGACTAGCGGCCCAGGAGACCCAGTACTTC.

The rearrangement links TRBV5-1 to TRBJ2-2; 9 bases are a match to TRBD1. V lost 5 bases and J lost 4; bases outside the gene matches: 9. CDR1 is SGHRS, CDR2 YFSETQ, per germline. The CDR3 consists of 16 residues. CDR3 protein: CASSLVLTGGTGELFF. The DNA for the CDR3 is TGCGCCAGCAGTCTGGTCTTGACAGGGGGCACCGGGGAGCTGTTTTTT.